Given below is one T cell receptor beta chain in context. Its antigen is undetermined. These data belong to a study of regulatory T cells in long-lasting Graves disease. General study points: Preferential use of TRBV28, TRBJ1-2 and TRBJ2-5 was seen in persistent disease. Persistent Graves' patients showed less TCR diversity than newly diagnosed patients showed.

This CDR3 contains 13 residues. The V end lost 6 bases, the J end lost 0 bases, and 9 bases lay between the germline ends. TCR beta libraries were built with iRepertoire HTBI primers and Arm-PCR of CDR3 regions. One entry per CDR3 protein, called by TCRdb with MiXCR from the multiplex PCR reads. This table holds about 300,000 distinct CDR3 sequences, about a sixth found once. Time point in this sample: newly diagnosed GD, antithyroid drugs for less than 3 months. After RNA was extracted from PBMCs, the TCR library was made from it. Sequenced material: peripheral blood mononuclear cells (PBMCs), taken at new diagnosis, from a patient treated with antithyroid drugs. The TCR originated in a female donor with Graves disease. V and J are TRBV12-3 or TRBV12-4 and TRBJ2-7; perhaps TRBD1 as D (5 bases). The CDR3 protein is CASRGQPSYEQYF. CDR3 DNA: TGTGCCAGCAGGGGGCAGCCCTCCTACGAGCAGTACTTC.